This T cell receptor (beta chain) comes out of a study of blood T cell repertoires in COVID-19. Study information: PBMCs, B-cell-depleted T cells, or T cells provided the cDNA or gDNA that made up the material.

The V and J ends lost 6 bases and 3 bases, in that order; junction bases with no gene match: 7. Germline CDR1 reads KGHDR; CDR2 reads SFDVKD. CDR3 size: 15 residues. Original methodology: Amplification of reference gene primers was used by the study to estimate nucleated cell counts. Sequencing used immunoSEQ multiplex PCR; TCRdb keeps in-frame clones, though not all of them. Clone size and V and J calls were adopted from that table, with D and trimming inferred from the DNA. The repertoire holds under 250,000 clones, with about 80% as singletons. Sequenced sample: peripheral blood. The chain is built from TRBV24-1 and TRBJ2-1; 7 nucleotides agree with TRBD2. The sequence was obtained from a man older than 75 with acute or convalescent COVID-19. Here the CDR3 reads CATSPAGVNYNEQFF. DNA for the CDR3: TGTGCCACCAGTCCGGCGGGGGTTAACTACAATGAGCAGTTCTTC.